The 11 T cell receptor beta chains listed next were all sequenced from one sample in a study of cytomegalovirus exposure and HLA in healthy donors. TCRdb keeps only in-frame clones here, not all; method: immunoSEQ multiplex PCR. The table includes 71,000 or so clones, approximately 94% detected once. Sample: PBMCs. These receptors were taken from a young woman in good health and CMV-seronegative.

The genes are TRBV27 and TRBJ2-1, with D perhaps TRBD1 (5 bases). V was shortened by 3 bases and J by 8 bases, with 17 bases between the two germline ends. The CDR3 length is 15 residues. Germline V gives CDR1 MNHEY, CDR2 SMNVEV (reference sequence). The DNA of the CDR3 is TGTGCCAGCAGTTTCGGCCCGACAGCGTTGGATGAGCAGTTCTTC. It encodes CASSFGPTALDEQFF.

Here the CDR3 DNA reads TGTGCCAGCAGCACCCGGGCCGGGGGGGCAAGCAATCAGCCCCAGCATTTT. The encoded protein is CASSTRAGGASNQPQHF. V is TRBV7-2 and J is TRBJ1-5; D is perhaps TRBD1 (6 bases). There are 17 residues in the CDR3. Trimming left V 5 bases short and J 1 base short, with 18 bases between. CDR1 is SGHTA, CDR2 FQGNSA, per germline.

This clone came up once. The chain carries TRBV4-2 and TRBJ2-5; a possible D gene is TRBD2 (5 bases). V was clipped by 1 base and J by 1 base, with 19 bases between them. Germline V gene sequence: CDR1 LGHNA, CDR2 YNFKEQ. The CDR3 is made up of 18 amino acids. As DNA, the CDR3 is TGTGCCAGCAGCCAAGGGGGTCTCGGTGTTGAGGGCCAAGAGACCCAGTACTTC. It codes for CASSQGGLGVEGQETQYF.

This chain connects TRBV4-3 to TRBJ2-1, with TRBD2 matching 12 bases. Germline V gene sequence: CDR1 LGHNA, CDR2 YSLEER. V shed 6 bases and J 4 bases; nucleotides not matched to a gene: 7. The CDR3 sequence is 16 residues long. In DNA, the CDR3 is TGCGCCAGCAGTAAGACTAGCGGGGGCGTTTACAATGAGCAGTTCTTC. It translates to CASSKTSGGVYNEQFF.

The V and J genes are TRBV7-9 and TRBJ2-2; 8 positions agree with TRBD1. V lost 5 bases to trimming and J lost 3 bases; unmatched junction nucleotides: 2. The CDR3 is 14 residues long. Looked up from germline, CDR1 is SEHNR and CDR2 is FQNEAQ (reference sequence). In DNA, the CDR3 is TGTGCCAGCAGCACGACAGGGGACACCGGGGAGCTGTTTTTT. Protein: CASSTTGDTGELFF.

CDR3 sequence: CASRPTGGNTIYF. CDR3 coding DNA: TGTGCCAGTAGGCCGACAGGGGGTAACACCATATATTTT. The chain carries TRBV19 and TRBJ1-3; 9 positions agree with TRBD1. Unmatched junction bases numbered 4, after V lost 6 bases and J lost 7 bases. Germline V gene lookup returns CDR1 LNHDA and CDR2 SQIVND (reference sequence). The length of the CDR3 is 13 residues.

J is TRBJ1-1 and V is TRBV11-1; 8 nucleotides align to TRBD1. Unmatched junction bases numbered 7, after V lost 5 bases and J lost 2 bases. Per germline, CDR1 SGHAT and CDR2 FQDESV (reference sequence). The CDR3 is made up of 15 amino acids. This CDR3 reads CASSPQGGANTEAFF. As DNA, the CDR3 is TGTGCCAGCAGCCCACAGGGGGGCGCTAACACTGAAGCTTTCTTT. The full variable domain, its missing parts supplied by reference TRBV11-1 and TRBJ1-1, is EAEVAQSPRYKITEKSQAVAFWCDPISGHATLYWYRQILGQGPELLVQFQDESVVDDSQLPKDRFSAERLKGVDSTLKIQPAELGDSAMYLCASSPQGGANTEAFFGQGTRLTVV.

The sample holds one count of this clone. The chain joins TRBV2 to TRBJ2-5, with TRBD1 identical over 8 bases. CDR3 size: 13 residues. Germline lookup yields CDR1 SNHLY and CDR2 FYNNEI. The CDR3 DNA follows: TGTGCGATTCCAGGGGGCGGTCAAGAGACCCAGTACTTC. Translated, it gives CAIPGGGQETQYF. Using reference TRBV2 and TRBJ2-5 for the parts outside the CDR3, the full variable domain is EPEVTQTPSHQVTQMGQEVILRCVPISNHLYFYWYRQILGQKVEFLVSFYNNEISEKSEIFDDQFSVERPDGSNFTLKIRSTKLEDSAMYFCAIPGGGQETQYFGPGTRLLVL.

This clone was seen only a few times. The chain links TRBV4-1 to TRBJ2-3; D gene unclear. CDR1 is MGHRA and CDR2 is YSYEKL in the germline V gene. The CDR3 is 17 residues long. The V gene lost 1 base and the J gene lost 4 bases, with 18 bases spanning the gap. Here the CDR3 DNA reads TGCGCCAGCAGCCAAGTTTCCCCCCAGGCCGCCCCAGATACGCAGTATTTT. Its protein is CASSQVSPQAAPDTQYF.

This chain links TRBV27 with TRBJ1-4; TRBD1 matches 12 bases. Germline V lookup: CDR1 MNHEY, CDR2 SMNVEV (reference sequence). There are 14 residues in the CDR3. V lost 6 bases, J lost 11 bases, and 7 bases stayed unmatched. CDR3 loop: CASSRGQGATKLFF. CDR3 bases: TGTGCCAGCAGCCGGGGACAGGGGGCCACCAAACTGTTTTTT.

The gene calls are TRBV14 and TRBJ2-7; D remains ambiguous. Per the germline V gene, CDR1 is SGHDN and CDR2 is FVKESK. The V end lost 0 bases, the J end lost 3 bases, and 3 bases lay between the germline ends. The CDR3 spans 12 residues. The chain's CDR3 is CASSQDSYEQYF. The CDR3 coding sequence is TGTGCCAGCAGCCAAGATAGCTACGAGCAGTACTTC. The full variable domain, rest sourced from reference TRBV14 and TRBJ2-7, is EAGVTQFPSHSVIEKGQTVTLRCDPISGHDNLYWYRRVMGKEIKFLLHFVKESKQDESGMPNNRFLAERTGGTYSTLKVQPAELEDSGVYFCASSQDSYEQYFGPGTRLTVT.